This T cell receptor beta chain emerged from a study of monozygotic twins with inflammatory bowel disease. The study, taken as a whole, reports: Healthy co-twins had higher TCRbeta inverse Simpson diversity than their IBD twins. The data gave no support to a single strong IBD-associated signal or clonotype.

The CDR3 has 13 amino acids. Germline CDR1 WSHSY, CDR2 SAAADI. Regarding this clonotype: Its target is unknown.

It was roughly 3.5 ug of total RNA that each TCR library used. UMIs that included a 6-nucleotide sample barcode were added by template switching, which took place during cDNA synthesis. TCRdb reanalyzed the 5' RACE reads, giving one entry per CDR3 protein sequence and no DNA. Its table records approximately 400,000 distinct CDR3 sequences. The TCR originated in a human donor with ulcerative colitis or Crohn's disease, or a healthy co-twin of an affected twin (not recorded which). The rearrangement uses TRBV10-2 and TRBJ1-2; the TCRdb D gene call, TRBD1, has no DNA to confirm it. The sample comprised blood. The CDR3 protein is CACAKQGNCGYTF.